The table lists the clone carrying this T cell receptor beta chain with many counts. Its antigen is not known. The data derive from a study of spatial heterogeneity in lung cancer. Study-wide context: The average count in raw reads for each unique TCR and UMI combination exceeded 8.5 appearances.

Germline assignment: CDR1 DFQATT and CDR2 SNEGSKA (reference sequence). Trimming cost V 1 base and J 7 bases; bases outside gene matches: 10. This CDR3 is 15 amino acids long. The time point: sample taken at primary tumor resection. Whole RNA was taken from tumor, nontumor lung or frozen PBMC; it was then sequenced unsorted. Study-wide results and limits: Tracking of tumor mutation counts was seen in expanded intratumoral alpha and beta TCR counts.

A single record per CDR3 protein comes from TCRdb applying MiXCR to the 5' RACE reads. The data show some 18,000 distinct CDR3 sequences, about 7.5% seen once. Sequenced here: lung tumor tissue, sampled at surgery. The TCR originated in a male donor with early-stage non-small cell lung cancer. This sequence joins TRBV20-1 and TRBJ2-1; 7 nucleotides line up with TRBD1. In nucleotides, the CDR3 is TGCAGTGCTAGAGTAAGGGGGCGAGGTGAGAATGAGCAGTTCTTC. It specifies CSARVRGRGENEQFF.